The clone carrying this T cell receptor beta chain was recorded at least ten times. The antigen is undetermined. The data derive from a study of T cells after yellow fever vaccination. Study-wide results and caveats: The secondary response was weaker, and its peak arrived faster, on day 5 versus 15.

One entry per CDR3 protein results from TCRdb running MiXCR on the 5' RACE reads. The sample shows 230,000 or so distinct CDR3 sequences, more than 3.5% of them seen only once. After removal of 6 bases from V and 5 bases from J, the junction contained 4 bases not matched to a gene. This CDR3 has 13 amino acids. This receptor was identified in a man younger than 35 who received the YFV17D yellow fever vaccine. This chain connects TRBV12-3 or TRBV12-4 to TRBJ2-3; TRBD1 aligns across 8 bases. Source: PBMCs, taken 15 days after the yellow fever booster vaccination. The CDR3 loop reads CASSDRGGDTQYF. The CDR3 bases are TGTGCCAGCAGCGACAGGGGAGGAGATACGCAGTATTTT.